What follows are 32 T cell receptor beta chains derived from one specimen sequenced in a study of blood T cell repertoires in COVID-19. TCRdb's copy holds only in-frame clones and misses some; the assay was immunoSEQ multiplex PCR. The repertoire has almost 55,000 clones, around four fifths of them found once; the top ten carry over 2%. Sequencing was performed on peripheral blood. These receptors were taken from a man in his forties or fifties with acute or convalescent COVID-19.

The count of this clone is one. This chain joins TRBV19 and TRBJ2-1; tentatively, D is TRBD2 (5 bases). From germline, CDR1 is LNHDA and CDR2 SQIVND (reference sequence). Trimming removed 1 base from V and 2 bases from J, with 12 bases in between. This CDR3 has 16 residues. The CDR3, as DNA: TGTGCCAGTAGTATAGGTACCGGCGGGCCCTACAATGAGCAGTTCTTC. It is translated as CASSIGTGGPYNEQFF.

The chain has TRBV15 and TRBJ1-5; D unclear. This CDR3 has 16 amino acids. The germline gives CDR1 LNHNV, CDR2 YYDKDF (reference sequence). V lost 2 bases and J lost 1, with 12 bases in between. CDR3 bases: TGTGCCACCAGCAGATACCCGACAAGCAGCAATCAGCCCCAGCATTTT. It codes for CATSRYPTSSNQPQHF. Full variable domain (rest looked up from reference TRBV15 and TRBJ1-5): DAMVIQNPRYQVTQFGKPVTLSCSQTLNHNVMYWYQQKSSQAPKLLFHYYDKDFNNEADTPDNFQSRRPNTSFCFLDIRSPGLGDTAMYLCATSRYPTSSNQPQHFGDGTRLSIL.

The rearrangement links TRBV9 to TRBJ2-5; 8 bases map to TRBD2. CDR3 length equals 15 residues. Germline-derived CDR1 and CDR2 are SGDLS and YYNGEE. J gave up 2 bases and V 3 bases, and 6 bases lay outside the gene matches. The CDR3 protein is CASSGKGLGQETQYF. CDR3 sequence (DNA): TGTGCCAGCAGCGGTAAGGGACTAGGGCAAGAGACCCAGTACTTC.

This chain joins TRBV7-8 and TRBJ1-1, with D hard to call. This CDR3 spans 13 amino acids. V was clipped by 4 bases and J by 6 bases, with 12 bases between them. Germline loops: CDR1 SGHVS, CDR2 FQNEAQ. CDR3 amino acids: CASSSGVRAEAFF. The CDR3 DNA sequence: TGTGCCAGCAGCTCAGGCGTGAGGGCTGAAGCTTTCTTT.

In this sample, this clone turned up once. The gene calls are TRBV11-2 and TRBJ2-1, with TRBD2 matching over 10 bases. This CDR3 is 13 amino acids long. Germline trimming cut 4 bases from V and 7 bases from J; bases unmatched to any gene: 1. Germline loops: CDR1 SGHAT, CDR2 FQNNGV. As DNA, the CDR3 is TGTGCCAGCAGCTCGACTAGCGGGAATGAGCAGTTCTTC. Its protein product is CASSSTSGNEQFF.

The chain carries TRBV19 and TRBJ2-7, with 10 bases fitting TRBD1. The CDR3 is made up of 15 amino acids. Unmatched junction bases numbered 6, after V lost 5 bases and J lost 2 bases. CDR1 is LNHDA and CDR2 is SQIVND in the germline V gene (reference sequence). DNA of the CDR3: TGTGCCAGTAGTTGGGGGACAGGGGAGACCTACGAGCAGTACTTC. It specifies CASSWGTGETYEQYF.

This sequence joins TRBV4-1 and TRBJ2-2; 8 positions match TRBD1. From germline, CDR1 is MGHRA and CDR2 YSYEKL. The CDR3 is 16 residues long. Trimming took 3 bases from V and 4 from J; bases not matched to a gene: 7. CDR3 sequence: CASSHTLGTGTGELFF. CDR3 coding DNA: TGCGCCAGCAGCCACACGCTGGGGACAGGCACCGGGGAGCTGTTTTTT.

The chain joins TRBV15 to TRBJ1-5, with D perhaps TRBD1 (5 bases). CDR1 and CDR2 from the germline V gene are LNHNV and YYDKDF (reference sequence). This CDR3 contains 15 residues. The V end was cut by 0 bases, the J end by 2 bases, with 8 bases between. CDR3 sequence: CATSRDLGRNQPQHF. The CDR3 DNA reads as TGTGCCACCAGCAGAGATTTGGGGCGCAATCAGCCCCAGCATTTT.

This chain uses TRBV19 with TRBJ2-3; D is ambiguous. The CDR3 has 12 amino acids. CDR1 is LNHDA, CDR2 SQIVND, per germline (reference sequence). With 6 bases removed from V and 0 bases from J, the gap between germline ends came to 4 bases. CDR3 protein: CASRGSTDTQYF. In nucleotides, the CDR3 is TGTGCCAGTAGGGGCAGCACAGATACGCAGTATTTT.

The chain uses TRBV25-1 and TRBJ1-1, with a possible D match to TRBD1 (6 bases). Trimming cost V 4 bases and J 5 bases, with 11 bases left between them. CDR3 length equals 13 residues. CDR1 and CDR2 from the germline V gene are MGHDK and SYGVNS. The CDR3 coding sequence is TGTGCCAGCAGTGGCACCGGGACAACTGAAGCTTTCTTT. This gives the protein CASSGTGTTEAFF.

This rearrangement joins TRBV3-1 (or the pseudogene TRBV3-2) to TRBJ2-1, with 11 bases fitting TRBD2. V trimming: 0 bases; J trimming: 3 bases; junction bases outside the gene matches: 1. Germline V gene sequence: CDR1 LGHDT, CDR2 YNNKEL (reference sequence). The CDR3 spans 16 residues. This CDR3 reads CASSQETSGVYNEQFF. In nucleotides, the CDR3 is TGTGCCAGCAGCCAAGAGACTAGCGGGGTCTACAATGAGCAGTTCTTC.

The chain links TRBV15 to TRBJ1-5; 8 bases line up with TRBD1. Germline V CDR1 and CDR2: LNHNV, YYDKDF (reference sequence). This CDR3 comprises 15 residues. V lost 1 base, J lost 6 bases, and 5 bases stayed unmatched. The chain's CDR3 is CATSRGDRSGQPQHF. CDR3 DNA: TGTGCCACCAGCAGAGGGGACAGGTCCGGTCAGCCCCAGCATTTT.

CDR3 amino acids: CASSEQPGGQETQYF. CDR3 nucleotide sequence: TGTGCCAGCAGTGAGCAACCCGGGGGACAAGAGACCCAGTACTTC. This chain uses TRBV6-1 with TRBJ2-5; D might be TRBD2 (6 bases). The germline V gene has CDR1 MNHNS and CDR2 SASEGT. This CDR3 has 15 amino acids. Trimming pared 3 bases from V and 2 bases from J, leaving 13 bases between.

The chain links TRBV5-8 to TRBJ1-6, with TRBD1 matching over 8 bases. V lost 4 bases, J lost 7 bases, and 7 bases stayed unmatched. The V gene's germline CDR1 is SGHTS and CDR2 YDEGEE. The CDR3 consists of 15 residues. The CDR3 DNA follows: TGTGCCAGCAGCAGCGGACAGGGATCAAATTCACCCCTCCACTTT. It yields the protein CASSSGQGSNSPLHF.

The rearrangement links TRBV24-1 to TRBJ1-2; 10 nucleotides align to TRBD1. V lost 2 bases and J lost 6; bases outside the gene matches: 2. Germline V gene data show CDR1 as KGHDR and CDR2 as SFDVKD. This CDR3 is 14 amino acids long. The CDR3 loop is CATSDWGTGDGYTF. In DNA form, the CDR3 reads TGTGCCACCAGTGATTGGGGGACAGGGGATGGCTACACCTTC.

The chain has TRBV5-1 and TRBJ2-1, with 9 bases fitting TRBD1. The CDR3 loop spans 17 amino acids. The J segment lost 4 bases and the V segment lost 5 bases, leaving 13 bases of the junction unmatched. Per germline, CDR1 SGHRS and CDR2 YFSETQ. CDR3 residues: CASSTRTTGQGYNEQFF. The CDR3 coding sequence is TGCGCCAGCAGTACCCGCACGACGGGACAGGGTTACAATGAGCAGTTCTTC.

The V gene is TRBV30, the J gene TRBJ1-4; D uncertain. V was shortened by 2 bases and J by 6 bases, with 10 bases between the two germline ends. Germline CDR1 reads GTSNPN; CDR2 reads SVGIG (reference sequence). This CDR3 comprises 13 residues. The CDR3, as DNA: TGTGCCTGGAGTTCCAGTCAAGATGAAAAACTGTTTTTT. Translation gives CAWSSSQDEKLFF.

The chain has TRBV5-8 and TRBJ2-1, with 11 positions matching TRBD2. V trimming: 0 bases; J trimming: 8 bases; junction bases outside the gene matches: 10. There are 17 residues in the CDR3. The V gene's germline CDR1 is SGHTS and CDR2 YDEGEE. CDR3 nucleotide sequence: TGTGCCAGCAGCTTGGGGACTAGCGGGCCTTATGGGGATGAGCAGTTCTTC. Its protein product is CASSLGTSGPYGDEQFF.

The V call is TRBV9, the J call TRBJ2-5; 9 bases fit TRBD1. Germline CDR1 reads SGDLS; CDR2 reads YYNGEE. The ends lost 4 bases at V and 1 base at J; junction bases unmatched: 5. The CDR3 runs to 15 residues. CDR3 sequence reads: CASSWTGASQETQYF. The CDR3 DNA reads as TGTGCCAGCAGCTGGACAGGGGCTTCCCAAGAGACCCAGTACTTC.

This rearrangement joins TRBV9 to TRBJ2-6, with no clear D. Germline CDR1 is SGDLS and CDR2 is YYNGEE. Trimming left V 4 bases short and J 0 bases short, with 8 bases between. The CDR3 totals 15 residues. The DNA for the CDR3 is TGTGCCAGCAGCCTAGAATACTCTGGGGCCAACGTCCTGACTTTC. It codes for CASSLEYSGANVLTF. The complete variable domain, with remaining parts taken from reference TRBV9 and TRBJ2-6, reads DSGVTQTPKHLITATGQRVTLRCSPRSGDLSVYWYQQSLDQGLQFLIQYYNGEERAKGNILERFSAQQFPDLHSELNLSSLELGDSALYFCASSLEYSGANVLTFGAGSRLTVL.

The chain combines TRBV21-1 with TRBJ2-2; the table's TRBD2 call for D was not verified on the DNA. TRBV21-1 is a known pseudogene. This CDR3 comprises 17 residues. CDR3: CASPEGGGPVGTGELFF. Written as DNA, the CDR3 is TGTGCCAGTCCCGAAGGCGGGGGGCCAGTGGGCACCGGGGAGCTGTTTTTT.

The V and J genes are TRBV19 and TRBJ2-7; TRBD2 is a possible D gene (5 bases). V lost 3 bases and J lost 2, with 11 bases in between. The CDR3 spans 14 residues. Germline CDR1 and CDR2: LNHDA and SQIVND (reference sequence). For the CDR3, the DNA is TGTGCCAGTAGTATTAGCGACTTCCCCTACGAGCAGTACTTC. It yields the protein CASSISDFPYEQYF.

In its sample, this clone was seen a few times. CDR3 protein: CASSETFYEQYF. The DNA of the CDR3 is TGTGCCAGCAGTGAGACATTCTACGAGCAGTACTTC. The J gene is TRBJ2-7, the V gene TRBV2, with D unresolved. Trimming took 3 bases from V and 3 from J, leaving 6 bases between them. The germline V gene has CDR1 SNHLY and CDR2 FYNNEI. This CDR3 is 12 amino acids long.

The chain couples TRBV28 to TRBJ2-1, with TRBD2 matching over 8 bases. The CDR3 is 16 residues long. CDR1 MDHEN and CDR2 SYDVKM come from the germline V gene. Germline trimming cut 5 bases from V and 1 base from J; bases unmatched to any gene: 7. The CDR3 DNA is TGTGCCAGCAGTAGTATTAGCGGGATATCCTACAATGAGCAGTTCTTC. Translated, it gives CASSSISGISYNEQFF.

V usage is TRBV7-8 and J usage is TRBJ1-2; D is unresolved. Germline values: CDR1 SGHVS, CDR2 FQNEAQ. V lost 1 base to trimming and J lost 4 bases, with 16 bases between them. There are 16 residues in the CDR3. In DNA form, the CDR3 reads TGTGCCAGCAGCTTAGGCCCCACTACCTCTGGCTATGGCTACACCTTC. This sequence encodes CASSLGPTTSGYGYTF. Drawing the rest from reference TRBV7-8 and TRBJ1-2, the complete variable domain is GAGVSQSPRYKVAKRGQDVALRCDPISGHVSLFWYQQALGQGPEFLTYFQNEAQLDKSGLPSDRFFAERPEGSVSTLKIQRTQQEDSAVYLCASSLGPTTSGYGYTFGSGTRLTVV.

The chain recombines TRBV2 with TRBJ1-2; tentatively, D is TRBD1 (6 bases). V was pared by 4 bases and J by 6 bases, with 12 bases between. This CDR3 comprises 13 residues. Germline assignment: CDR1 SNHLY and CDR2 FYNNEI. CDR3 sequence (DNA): TGTGCCAGCAGTGGACAGGTGATGAATGGCTACACCTTC. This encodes CASSGQVMNGYTF.

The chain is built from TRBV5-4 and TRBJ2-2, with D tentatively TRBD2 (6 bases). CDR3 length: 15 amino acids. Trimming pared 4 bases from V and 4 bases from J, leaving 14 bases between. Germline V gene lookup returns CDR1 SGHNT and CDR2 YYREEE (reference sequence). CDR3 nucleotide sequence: TGTGCCAGCAGCCCCATGACTAGTGGCACCGGGGAGCTGTTTTTT. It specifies CASSPMTSGTGELFF.

The CDR3 sequence: CASSPGGQSEKLFF. Written as DNA, the CDR3 is TGCGCCAGCAGCCCAGGTGGGCAGTCCGAAAAACTGTTTTTT. The rearrangement links TRBV5-1 to TRBJ1-4; unclear D gene. The CDR3 covers 14 residues. Trimming shortened V by 4 bases and J by 8 bases, and 15 bases separated the two germline ends. In germline, CDR1 is SGHRS, CDR2 YFSETQ.

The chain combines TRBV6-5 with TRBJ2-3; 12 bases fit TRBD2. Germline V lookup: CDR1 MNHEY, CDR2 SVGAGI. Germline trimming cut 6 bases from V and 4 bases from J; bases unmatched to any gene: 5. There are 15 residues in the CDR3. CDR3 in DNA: TGTGCCAGCAGCAGGGGACTAGCGGGCGCAGATACGCAGTATTTT. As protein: CASSRGLAGADTQYF.

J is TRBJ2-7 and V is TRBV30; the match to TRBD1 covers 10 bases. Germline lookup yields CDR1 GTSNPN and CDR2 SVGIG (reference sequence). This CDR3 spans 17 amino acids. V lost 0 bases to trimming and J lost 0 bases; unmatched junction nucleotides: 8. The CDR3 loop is CAWSVEFGTGASYEQYF. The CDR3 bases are TGTGCCTGGAGTGTAGAGTTCGGGACAGGGGCCTCCTACGAGCAGTACTTC.

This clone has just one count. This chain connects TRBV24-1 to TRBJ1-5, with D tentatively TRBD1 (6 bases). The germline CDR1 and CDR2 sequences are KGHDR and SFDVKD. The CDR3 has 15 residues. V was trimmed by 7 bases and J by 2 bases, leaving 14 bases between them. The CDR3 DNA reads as TGTGCCACCAGGTCGTCAGGGGATCGCAATCAGCCCCAGCATTTT. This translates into CATRSSGDRNQPQHF.

In nucleotides, the CDR3 is TGTGCCAGCAGCCAGGACAGGATATCCTACGAGCAGTACTTC. Translated: CASSQDRISYEQYF. The rearrangement links TRBV3-1 (or the pseudogene TRBV3-2) to TRBJ2-7; 7 bases map to TRBD1. The CDR3 runs to 14 residues. In germline, CDR1 is LGHDT, CDR2 YNNKEL (reference sequence). The J segment lost 1 base and the V segment lost 3 bases, leaving 3 bases of the junction unmatched.